The 24 T cell receptor beta chains listed next were all sequenced from one sample in a study of shared clonotypes between healthy human individuals. Clones were read by immunoSEQ multiplex PCR, and TCRdb kept only the in-frame ones, dropping some. The table shows some 1 million clones, with about 77% occurring only once. What was sequenced was memory CD4+ T cells sorted from blood. This sample's subset: CD45RA-negative fraction. These TCRs come from a man younger than 35 in good health.

This clone was seen at least ten times. The chain recombines TRBV11-2 with TRBJ1-4; perhaps TRBD1 as D (5 bases). The CDR3 consists of 13 residues. Germline CDR1 SGHAT, CDR2 FQNNGV. V was cut by 5 bases and J by 7 bases, with 11 bases left in between. In nucleotides, the CDR3 is TGTGCCAGCAGCCTAGGGGAGAGTGAAAAACTGTTTTTT. Translating it yields CASSLGESEKLFF. Supplemented by reference TRBV11-2 and TRBJ1-4, the full variable domain reads EAGVAQSPRYKIIEKRQSVAFWCNPISGHATLYWYQQILGQGPKLLIQFQNNGVVDDSQLPKDRFSAERLKGVDSTLKIQPAKLEDSAVYLCASSLGESEKLFFGSGTQLSVL.

The chain links TRBV10-3 to TRBJ1-2, with D unclear. The V gene lost 3 bases and the J gene lost 5 bases, with 7 bases spanning the gap. The CDR3 is 12 residues long. Germline CDR1 reads ENHRY; CDR2 reads SYGVKD. The CDR3 nucleotides are TGTGCCATCAGTGACGGGGAGTATGGCTACACCTTC. The encoded protein is CAISDGEYGYTF.

This clone turned up a few times. V and J are TRBV6-1 and TRBJ2-5, with TRBD2 identical over 12 bases. CDR1 MNHNS and CDR2 SASEGT come from the germline V gene. The CDR3 consists of 14 residues. The junction had 3 bases not matched to a gene; V was cut back by 6 bases and J by 4 bases. CDR3 sequence (DNA): TGTGCCAGCAGCTGGACTAGCGGGACAGAGACCCAGTACTTC. It codes for CASSWTSGTETQYF.

The CDR3 protein is CASSVPGIPEAFF. As DNA, the CDR3 is TGTGCCAGCAGTGTACCAGGGATTCCAGAAGCTTTCTTT. The chain combines TRBV27 with TRBJ1-1; D might be TRBD1 (5 bases). With 5 bases removed from V and 8 bases from J, the gap between germline ends came to 15 bases. The CDR3 spans 13 residues. Germline V CDR1 and CDR2: MNHEY, SMNVEV (reference sequence).

The chain recombines TRBV9 with TRBJ2-5, with TRBD2 matching 11 bases. The V segment lost 4 bases and the J segment 2 bases; nucleotides outside the gene matches: 7. Germline CDR1 reads SGDLS; CDR2 reads YYNGEE. This CDR3 is built from 16 residues. CDR3 nucleotide sequence: TGTGCCAGCAGCACCCTACTAGCGGGGGCACAAGAGACCCAGTACTTC. Translation: CASSTLLAGAQETQYF.

Comments on this clone: The sample contains more than one DNA sequence encoding this CDR3. The chain recombines TRBV9 with TRBJ2-2; D is unresolved. The V gene's germline CDR1 is SGDLS and CDR2 YYNGEE. V lost 0 bases and J lost 0, with 6 bases in between. The CDR3 covers 15 residues. The CDR3 region has the DNA TGTGCCAGCAGCGTAGACTTGGCGAACACCGGGGAGCTGTTTTTT. Encoded protein: CASSVDLANTGELFF.

This clone was counted only a few times. V is TRBV7-9 and J is TRBJ2-3; D unresolved. Germline V gene data show CDR1 as SEHNR and CDR2 as FQNEAQ (reference sequence). V lost 3 bases and J 2 bases, leaving 12 bases between the germline ends. The CDR3 length is 15 residues. The CDR3 loop reads CASSLDGFFTDTQYF. DNA of the CDR3: TGTGCCAGCAGCTTGGACGGGTTCTTCACAGATACGCAGTATTTT.

This clone appeared once. This rearrangement joins TRBV25-1 to TRBJ2-1, with a weak D call TRBD2 (5 bases). V gave up 2 bases and J gave up 1 base, with 9 bases separating them. Germline CDR1 reads MGHDK; CDR2 reads SYGVNS. This CDR3 is built from 15 residues. CDR3 DNA sequence: TGTGCCAGCAGTGAAGCTGGGGAGTCCTACAATGAGCAGTTCTTC. Translation: CASSEAGESYNEQFF.

The chain employs TRBV5-1 and TRBJ1-1, with D maybe TRBD1 (5 bases). The CDR3 contains 13 residues. Germline CDR1 and CDR2: SGHRS and YFSETQ. Trimming took off 3 bases at V and 5 bases at J, with 11 bases between the two ends. The CDR3, as DNA: TGCGCCAGCAGCTATTGGGGGGGTACTGAAGCTTTCTTT. Translated, it gives CASSYWGGTEAFF.

The chain carries TRBV5-6 and TRBJ2-4; possibly TRBD2 for D (6 bases). V was clipped by 7 bases and J by 4 bases, with 12 bases between them. The CDR3 runs 13 residues. Germline V gene data show CDR1 as SGHDT and CDR2 as YYEEEE. The CDR3 DNA reads as TGTGCCAGCCGATCGGGGAGGAAAAACATTCAGTACTTC. This gives the protein CASRSGRKNIQYF.

The chain combines TRBV20-1 with TRBJ1-2; tentatively, D is TRBD1 (5 bases). Germline V CDR1 and CDR2: DFQATT, SNEGSKA (reference sequence). Trimming pared 6 bases from V and 12 bases from J, leaving 17 bases between. This CDR3 region has 11 residues. For the CDR3, the DNA is TGCAGTGCGGGAGACGGGGGTGTGCACACCTTC. Protein product: CSAGDGGVHTF.

This clone was seen just once. The chain couples TRBV19 to TRBJ2-2; D possibly corresponds to TRBD2 (7 bases). The ends were cut back, 9 bases at V and 5 bases at J, with 16 bases in the middle. CDR1 LNHDA and CDR2 SQIVND come from the germline V gene (reference sequence). The CDR3 is made up of 14 amino acids. The CDR3 reads CASSYKGGTGELFF. The CDR3 nucleotides are TGTGCCAGCAGCTATAAGGGGGGGACCGGGGAGCTGTTTTTT.

This clone was counted a single time. At one boundary the junction diverges from the germline segment, which might be a read error. The chain employs TRBV7-7 and TRBJ2-3; the D gene is possibly TRBD2 (5 bases). Germline V gives CDR1 SSHAT, CDR2 FNYEAQ (reference sequence). There are 13 residues in the CDR3. The CDR3 loop reads CASSLAKTDTQYF. The CDR3 coding sequence is TGTGCTAGCAGCTTAGCGAAAACAGATACGCAGTATTTT.

The CDR3 reads CASSSWTGRTGELFF. CDR3 bases: TGTGCCAGCAGCTCATGGACAGGGCGCACCGGGGAGCTGTTTTTT. This rearrangement joins TRBV7-9 to TRBJ2-2; 8 nucleotides agree with TRBD1. In germline, CDR1 is SEHNR, CDR2 FQNEAQ (reference sequence). The J segment lost 4 bases and the V segment lost 4 bases, leaving 5 bases of the junction unmatched. This CDR3 region has 15 residues.

This chain joins TRBV18 and TRBJ2-3; 7 bases fit TRBD2. Per the germline V gene, CDR1 is KGHSH and CDR2 is LQKENI. Unmatched junction bases numbered 16, after V lost 0 bases and J lost 4 bases. This CDR3 has 19 residues. The CDR3 DNA follows: TGTGCCAGCTCACCACCTGGGCAGAGGGACTATAGGTTCCCAGATACGCAGTATTTT. The encoded protein is CASSPPGQRDYRFPDTQYF.

V is TRBV7-3 and J is TRBJ2-2; 9 bases are a match to TRBD2. Per germline, CDR1 SGHTA and CDR2 FQGTGA. The CDR3 consists of 16 residues. Losses at the gene ends were 5 bases for V and 0 bases for J; bases not matched to a gene: 4. CDR3 sequence reads: CASSALAGTNTGELFF. CDR3 nucleotide sequence: TGTGCCAGCAGCGCCCTAGCGGGGACGAACACCGGGGAGCTGTTTTTT.

The rearrangement uses TRBV4-3 and TRBJ1-2, with 8 nucleotides matching TRBD1. The trim removed 4 bases at V and 8 bases at J, leaving 6 bases unmatched. Germline V CDR1 and CDR2: LGHNA, YSLEER. The CDR3 has 13 residues. The chain's CDR3 is CASSLDRGSGYTF. In DNA, the CDR3 is TGCGCCAGCAGCCTCGACAGGGGTAGCGGCTACACCTTC.

The V and J genes are TRBV30 and TRBJ2-7, with 11 positions matching TRBD1. CDR1 is GTSNPN and CDR2 is SVGIG in the germline V gene (reference sequence). The CDR3 loop spans 15 amino acids. V was clipped by 3 bases and J by 6 bases; unmatched bases: 10. The CDR3 sequence: CAWSAFTGTGGEQYF. The CDR3 nucleotides are TGTGCCTGGAGCGCCTTCACCGGGACAGGGGGCGAGCAGTACTTC.

This clone showed up just a few times. The chain links TRBV5-6 to TRBJ2-1; maybe TRBD1 (6 bases). Germline CDR1 and CDR2: SGHDT and YYEEEE. The CDR3 is made up of 14 amino acids. The ends were cut back, 0 bases at V and 4 bases at J, with 8 bases in the middle. This CDR3 reads CASSLGDKYNEQFF. CDR3 bases: TGTGCCAGCAGCTTGGGGGACAAGTACAATGAGCAGTTCTTC.

This chain uses TRBV5-6 with TRBJ2-2, with D possibly called TRBD1 or TRBD2 (6 bases each). V was cut by 3 bases and J by 0 bases, with 12 bases left in between. The CDR3 runs to 16 residues. Per the germline V gene, CDR1 is SGHDT and CDR2 is YYEEEE. The CDR3 region has the DNA TGTGCCAGCAGCTGGAGGGGGACACCGAACACCGGGGAGCTGTTTTTT. Translating it yields CASSWRGTPNTGELFF.

This clone was detected only a few times. The V and J genes are TRBV5-4 and TRBJ2-1; 8 nucleotides agree with TRBD2. V trimming: 0 bases; J trimming: 4 bases; junction bases outside the gene matches: 3. Per the germline V gene, CDR1 is SGHNT and CDR2 is YYREEE (reference sequence). CDR3 size: 15 residues. CDR3 DNA: TGTGCCAGCAGCTTGGGAGCGGGAGTGTACAATGAGCAGTTCTTC. It yields the protein CASSLGAGVYNEQFF.

For the CDR3, the DNA is TGCGCCAGCAGCTTGGGACAGGTTACCGAGCAGTACTTC. Its protein is CASSLGQVTEQYF. J is TRBJ2-7 and V is TRBV5-1, with D possibly matching TRBD1 (6 bases). CDR1 is SGHRS and CDR2 is YFSETQ in the germline V gene. The germline V and J ends were trimmed by 0 bases and 6 bases, with 10 bases remaining between them. The CDR3 consists of 13 residues.

Note on this clone: With a much larger clone just one base away, this may be a read error. The rearrangement joins TRBV7-9 to TRBJ1-6; D call uncertain. This CDR3 is 12 amino acids long. Germline assignment: CDR1 SEHNR and CDR2 FQNEAQ (reference sequence). V lost 1 base and J lost 9, with 4 bases in between. The CDR3 coding sequence is TGTGCCAGCAGCTTAGAGTTTTCACCCCTCCACTTT. Its protein product is CASSLEFSPLHF.

The V call is TRBV10-1, the J call TRBJ2-1, with 10 bases lining up with TRBD2. The CDR3 has 16 residues. J lost 7 bases, V lost 2 bases, and 8 bases had no gene match. Germline lookup yields CDR1 WNHNN and CDR2 SYGVQD (reference sequence). CDR3: CASSERAGGLLNEQFF. The DNA of the CDR3 is TGCGCCAGCAGTGAGCGAGCGGGGGGGCTATTGAATGAGCAGTTCTTC.